The T cell receptor beta chain under discussion was sequenced for a study of cytomegalovirus exposure and HLA in healthy donors. Notes on the study in general: Some V segments, TRBV6-2 and TRBV6-3 among them, were indistinguishable and were therefore excluded. The authors later found most CMV-associated TCR beta chains appeared HLA-restricted. Confirmation was obtained in vitro that a few CMV-associated chains are specific for CMV antigens.

It was with 60 Vbeta and 13 Jbeta primers that the PCR ran. Profiling relied on immunoSEQ multiplex PCR, and the TCRdb table lists in-frame clones only, not all of them. The top ten hold 9% to 13% of the sample, which has 65,000 to 90,000 clones, more than 70% seen once. Germline V gene lookup returns CDR1 LNHDA and CDR2 SQIVND (reference sequence). The CDR3 has 13 residues. V lost 5 bases and J 5 bases, leaving 12 bases between the germline ends. When sampled, the donors appeared nominally healthy, though they likely had unrecorded immune exposures. About this clone itself: Antigen unknown.

This rearrangement joins TRBV19 to TRBJ1-1; D unresolved. The sample was PBMCs. The sequence came from a middle-aged woman in good health and CMV-seropositive. In DNA, the CDR3 is TGTGCCAGTAGTGATGGGCGTGGGACTGAAGCTTTCTTT. It translates to CASSDGRGTEAFF.